The rows below give T cell receptor beta chains drawn from one sample of a study of shared clonotypes between healthy human individuals. Profiled with immunoSEQ multiplex PCR; TCRdb holds only in-frame clones, not every one. The sample shows about 2 million clones, about 95% of them seen only once. The sequenced sample was naive CD4+ T cells sorted from blood. Receptors were obtained from a man aged 18 to 29 in good health. CDR3s include the opening cysteine and the closing phenylalanine or tryptophan. The D gene is left open where the match is weak. Size is omitted from some rows. Given values are once, few, many or a class for expanded clones.

J | D | size | V | CDR3 | DNA
TRBJ2-3 | . | once | TRBV19 | CASRLGGTDTQYF | TGTGCCAGTAGATTAGGAGGCACAGATACGCAGTATTTT
TRBJ1-6 | . | . | TRBV5-6 | CASSLAGGSPLHF | TGTGCCAGCAGCTTGGCCGGGGGTTCACCCCTCCACTTT
TRBJ2-7 | . | . | TRBV4-1 | CASSHAHSGLHEQYF | TGCGCCAGCAGCCACGCCCACTCGGGACTCCACGAGCAGTACTTC
TRBJ2-3 | . | . | TRBV7-2 | CASRYGTFFGDTQYF | TGTGCCAGCAGGTACGGGACGTTCTTCGGAGATACGCAGTATTTT
TRBJ2-7 | . | . | TRBV27 | CASSTGLSSYEQYF | TGTGCCAGCAGTACGGGACTTAGCTCCTACGAGCAGTACTTC
TRBJ2-3 | . | once | TRBV4-3 | CASSQEYAADTQYF | TGCGCCAGCAGCCAAGAGTATGCCGCAGATACGCAGTATTTT
TRBJ1-5 | . | . | TRBV18 | CASSPLGEQPQHF | TGTGCCAGCTCACCCCTCGGGGAACAGCCCCAGCATTTT
TRBJ2-5 | . | . | TRBV5-4 | CASSRRDQETQYF | TGTGCCAGCAGCCGCCGGGACCAAGAGACCCAGTACTTC
TRBJ1-2 | . | . | TRBV9 | CASSDDRDDYGYTF | TGTGCCAGCAGCGACGATAGGGACGACTATGGCTACACCTTC
TRBJ1-1 | . | few | TRBV6-5 | CASREQGNTEAFF | TGTGCCAGCAGAGAACAGGGGAACACTGAAGCTTTCTTT
TRBJ1-3 | . | . | TRBV6-5 | CASSRGGGAGSTIYF | TGTGCCAGCAGCCGCGGGGGGGGTGCTGGAAGCACCATATATTTT
TRBJ2-1 | . | . | TRBV20-1 | CSARRYNEQFF | TGCAGTGCTAGACGTTACAATGAGCAGTTCTTC
TRBJ2-5 | TRBD2 | . | TRBV5-1 | CASSLSSGGHQETQYF | TGCGCCAGCAGCTTAAGTAGCGGGGGCCATCAAGAGACCCAGTACTTC
TRBJ1-2 | . | . | TRBV28 | CASRPLWDGYTF | TGTGCCAGCAGGCCTCTGTGGGATGGCTACACCTTC
TRBJ2-7 | TRBD1 | . | TRBV5-5 | CASSTAGTGIYEQYF | TGTGCCAGCAGCACTGCCGGGACAGGGATCTACGAGCAGTACTTC
TRBJ2-7 | . | . | TRBV30 | CACDTSYPYEQYF | TGTGCGTGTGACACTAGTTACCCCTACGAGCAGTACTTC
TRBJ2-7 | TRBD1 | . | TRBV28 | CASSRRTGLGEQYF | TGTGCCAGCAGCCGACGGACAGGGTTGGGCGAGCAGTACTTC
TRBJ1-1 | TRBD1 | . | TRBV5-4 | CASNLQGAATEAFF | TGTGCCAGCAATCTACAGGGGGCGGCTACTGAAGCTTTCTTT
TRBJ2-4 | . | . | TRBV5-6 | CASSLERAKNIQYF | TGTGCCAGCAGCTTAGAAAGGGCCAAAAACATTCAGTACTTC
TRBJ2-7 | . | . | TRBV5-1 | CASSLAEGTWFF | TGCGCCAGCAGCTTGGCGGAGGGGACCTGGTTCTTC
TRBJ1-3 | . | . | TRBV6-5 | CASTSPVGHTIYF | TGTGCCAGCACCTCCCCGGTCGGACACACCATATATTTT
TRBJ1-1 | TRBD1 | once | TRBV6-1 | CASKDRALRAEAFF | TGTGCCAGTAAGGACAGGGCCCTTAGGGCTGAAGCTTTCTTT
TRBJ2-5 | TRBD1 | . | TRBV5-1 | CASSLGQGQETQYF | TGCGCCAGCAGTTTGGGACAGGGCCAAGAGACCCAGTACTTC
TRBJ2-7 | TRBD2 | . | TRBV11-2 | CASSGTSGKYYEQYF | TGTGCCAGCAGCGGGACTAGCGGGAAGTACTACGAGCAGTACTTC
TRBJ1-5 | . | . | TRBV7-2 | CASSGPGGSGQPQHF | TGTGCCAGCAGCGGACCGGGGGGAAGCGGGCAGCCCCAGCATTTT
TRBJ2-1 | . | . | TRBV21-1 | CASSKDPPAQFF | TGTGCCAGCAGCAAAGACCCACCGGCGCAGTTCTTC
TRBJ1-2 | . | once | TRBV11-2 | CASSLRPGLLHEGGYTF | TGTGCCAGCAGCTTAAGACCGGGACTTTTACATGAAGGTGGCTACACCTTC
TRBJ2-7 | TRBD2 | . | TRBV10-2 | CASSAQRGYEQYF | TGCGCCAGCAGTGCCCAGCGGGGTTACGAGCAGTACTTC
TRBJ2-3 | TRBD2 | . | TRBV6-5 | CASSYSSSGRIEGQYF | TGTGCCAGCAGTTACTCGAGTAGCGGGAGAATCGAGGGGCAGTATTTT
TRBJ2-5 | . | . | TRBV5-4 | CASSPPGEGTQYF | TGTGCCAGCAGCCCGCCAGGGGAGGGGACCCAGTACTTC
TRBJ1-4 | . | . | TRBV21-1 | CASRQRALDKKLFF | TGTGCCAGCCGCCAACGCGCACTCGACAAGAAACTGTTTTTT
TRBJ2-2 | . | . | TRBV14 | CASSHLLSGGELFF | TGTGCCAGCAGCCACCTTCTAAGCGGCGGGGAGCTGTTTTTT
TRBJ1-3 | . | . | TRBV11-2 | CASRYLRGSGNTIYF | TGTGCCAGCAGATACCTCAGGGGTTCCGGAAACACCATATATTTT
TRBJ2-2 | . | . | TRBV11-2 | CASNTQGPYTGELFF | TGTGCCAGCAACACTCAGGGGCCCTACACCGGGGAGCTGTTTTTT
TRBJ1-6 | TRBD1 | . | TRBV5-1 | CASSPGDRRDSPLHF | TGCGCCAGCAGCCCGGGGGACAGGCGAGATTCACCCCTCCACTTT
TRBJ2-3 | TRBD1 | . | TRBV2 | CASIGQGFTDTQYF | TGTGCCAGCATCGGACAGGGATTCACAGATACGCAGTATTTT
TRBJ1-1 | . | . | TRBV6-1 | CASSLQGRGSTEAFF | TGTGCCAGCAGCTTACAGGGTAGGGGGAGCACTGAAGCTTTCTTT
TRBJ2-7 | . | . | TRBV28 | CASSFSWGIVSEQYF | TGTGCCAGCAGTTTTTCGTGGGGAATCGTGTCCGAGCAGTACTTC
TRBJ2-7 | TRBD2 | . | TRBV5-1 | CASSRGLVKGEQYF | TGCGCCAGCAGCAGGGGACTAGTCAAGGGCGAGCAGTACTTC
TRBJ2-7 | TRBD2 | . | TRBV6-6 | CASGVITSAFAYEQYF | TGTGCCAGCGGGGTCATAACTAGCGCTTTTGCCTACGAGCAGTACTTC
TRBJ2-2 | TRBD1 | many | TRBV29-1 | CSGSGTGNTGELFF | TGCAGCGGCTCCGGGACAGGGAACACCGGGGAGCTGTTTTTT
TRBJ2-7 | . | . | TRBV28 | CASSLGGHPYEQYF | TGTGCCAGCAGTTTAGGCGGGCACCCCTACGAGCAGTACTTC
TRBJ2-7 | . | few | TRBV5-1 | CASSFSPGAEQYF | TGCGCCAGCAGCTTCTCCCCTGGGGCCGAGCAGTACTTC
TRBJ1-2 | . | . | TRBV30 | CAWSGESTYGYTF | TGTGCCTGGAGTGGGGAGTCCACCTATGGCTACACCTTC
TRBJ2-7 | . | . | TRBV6-5 | CASSYGELYEQYF | TGTGCCAGCAGTTACGGGGAGCTCTACGAGCAGTACTTC
TRBJ2-7 | . | once | TRBV7-9 | CASSPGSYEQYF | TGTGCCAGCAGCCCGGGATCCTACGAGCAGTACTTC
TRBJ2-1 | TRBD2 | . | TRBV7-2 | CASSFAGTIIREQFF | TGTGCCAGCAGCTTCGCCGGGACTATAATTCGTGAGCAGTTCTTC
TRBJ1-2 | TRBD1 | . | TRBV11-2 | CASSFTGDGYGYTF | TGTGCCAGCAGCTTCACAGGGGATGGCTATGGCTACACCTTC
TRBJ2-7 | . | . | TRBV11-2 | CASSLGLVGPYEQYF | TGTGCCAGCAGCTTAGGGCTAGTTGGGCCCTACGAGCAGTACTTC
TRBJ2-7 | . | . | TRBV7-7 | CASSRTDSYEQYF | TGTGCTAGCAGCCGGACAGACTCCTACGAGCAGTACTTC
TRBJ1-2 | . | . | TRBV5-8 | CASSSFWTELNYGYTF | TGTGCCAGCAGTTCCTTCTGGACAGAGCTCAATTATGGCTACACCTTC
TRBJ1-5 | TRBD1 | . | TRBV5-1 | CASSLEGARDQPQHF | TGCGCCAGCAGCTTGGAGGGGGCGCGAGATCAGCCCCAGCATTTT
TRBJ2-7 | TRBD1 | . | TRBV6-5 | CASSYMTGLGAGEQYF | TGTGCCAGCAGTTATATGACAGGGTTGGGGGCCGGCGAGCAGTACTTC
TRBJ1-2 | . | . | TRBV20-1 | CSASGIGGYTF | TGCAGTGCCTCAGGGATTGGTGGCTACACCTTC
TRBJ2-7 | . | once | TRBV5-1 | CASSLTGSYEQYF | TGCGCCAGCAGTCTTACAGGGTCCTACGAGCAGTACTTC